This T cell receptor (beta chain) originates from a study of blood T cell repertoires in COVID-19. Overall study context: Whether acute or convalescent, the COVID-19 samples came from the United States, Italy and Spain. From T cells, B-cell-depleted T cells, or PBMCs came the material, which was cDNA or gDNA.

The assay was immunoSEQ multiplex PCR, and TCRdb's table has in-frame clones only and misses some. The sample carries under 300,000 clones, about 80% recorded once. All enrollees were about 18 to 89 years old and from about two dozen US areas. Cohorts were assigned according to the clinical history that participants reported. Germline V lookup: CDR1 SGHAT, CDR2 FQNNGV. This CDR3 is 14 amino acids long. J gave up 6 bases and V 7 bases, and 10 bases lay outside the gene matches. Sequenced sample: PBMCs or T cells enriched from blood (not recorded which). The receptor was isolated from a man in his forties who had recovered from COVID-19. The rearrangement joins TRBV11-2 to TRBJ2-5; 8 bases align to TRBD1. As DNA, the CDR3 is TGTGCCAGCACCAAATCCCAGGGGGCCCAGACCCAGTACTTC. This codes for CASTKSQGAQTQYF.